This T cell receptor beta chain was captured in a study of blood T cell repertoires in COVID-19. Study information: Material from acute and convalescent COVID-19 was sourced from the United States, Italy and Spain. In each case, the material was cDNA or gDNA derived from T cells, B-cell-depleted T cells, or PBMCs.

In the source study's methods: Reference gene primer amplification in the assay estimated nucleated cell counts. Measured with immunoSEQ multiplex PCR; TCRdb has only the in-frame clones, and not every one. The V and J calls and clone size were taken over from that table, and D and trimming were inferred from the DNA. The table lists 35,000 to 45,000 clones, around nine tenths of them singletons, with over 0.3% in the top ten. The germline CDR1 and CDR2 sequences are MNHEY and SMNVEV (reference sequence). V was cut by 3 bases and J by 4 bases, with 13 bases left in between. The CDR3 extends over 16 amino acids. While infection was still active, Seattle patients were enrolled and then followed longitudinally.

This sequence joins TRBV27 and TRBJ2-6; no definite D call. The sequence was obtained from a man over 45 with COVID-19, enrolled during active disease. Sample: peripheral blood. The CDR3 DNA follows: TGTGCCAGCAGTTTCTCCCTCGGGTCAGGGGCCAACGTCCTGACTTTC. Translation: CASSFSLGSGANVLTF.